This T cell receptor beta chain is from a study of cytomegalovirus exposure and HLA in healthy donors (dated 2017 in TCRdb). A note on the overall study: In an earlier analysis of roughly 590 of the donors, 250 to 350 Gb of sequence data and 117 million unique TCR beta sequences from about 180 million T cells were reported. In an earlier analysis of roughly 600 of the donors, high-throughput TCR beta sequencing was used to judge whether each TCR beta V gene segment behaved as functional or pseudogenic. The number of typed donors differed by locus: about 620-640 for A, B, C, DRB1 and DQB1; approximately 520 for DQA1; 600 to 610 for DPA1; and around 470 for DPB1. On average, over 200,000 unique TCR beta nucleotide sequences were sequenced per donor among a few hundred genotyped donors of the cohort, with about 17% of those sequences being non-productive. All discovery cohort repertoires had been generated using a single sequencing platform. Donor age, sex, ethnicity and CMV serostatus were compiled alongside the repertoire data. In a later analysis, previously published TCR beta repertoires from 670 or so donors were re-analyzed and high-resolution HLA genotyping was added so that TCR occurrence patterns could be studied. The aim of the study was to test whether cataloging public T cell receptors could identify signatures of past pathogen exposure. Using immunosequencing, the study profiled T cell repertoires from about 650 subjects and related those repertoires to cytomegalovirus serostatus. Five DR-DQ haplotypes were handled as single units for association and clustering because linkage in the cohort was strong. Rather than drawing on any new phenotypic data, the later analysis identified candidate immune exposures from TCR beta sequences and the way those sequences occurred across donors. A separate validation cohort of roughly 110 different subjects was used in addition to the approximately 700-subject first cohort. Both class I and class II loci were covered by HLA typing, at four-digit resolution. An early release covering 550 to 700 HLA-typed donors comprised about 300 gigabases of sequencing data and tens of millions of unique TCR sequences. To predict cytomegalovirus infection status, the study combined high-throughput TCR immunosequencing, statistical association of individual TCRs with disease status, and machine learning. Genome-wide SNP genotypes for about 55% of the 666 donors were used in a later genetic analysis, which treated that subset as a discovery cohort. Among the roughly 400 genotyped donors, 75% to 90% belonged to the genetic ancestry cluster associated with self-reported Caucasian donors. Broad study findings and their caveats: The study listed 150 to 200 TCR beta chains as associated with cytomegalovirus. Several of the top co-occurrence clusters appeared to be linked to parvovirus B19, influenza, CMV and Epstein-Barr virus, according to a later analysis. A later analysis found that TCR association rates varied across HLA loci, with DRB1 alleles showing the most associated TCRs and HLA-C alleles the fewest. In a later analysis, HLA-associated TCR beta chains showed more clonal expansion and lower generation probabilities than non-associated chains that were equally common. It was suggested by the authors that the approach could potentially be generalized to other disease states and immunological phenotypes. Sequencing depth was assumed to be roughly uniform across donors in the presence/absence analyses, though that assumption may not hold. In this cohort, only TCR beta chains were sequenced, and detectable features were limited by the absence of alpha or paired-chain data. Because some donors lacked HLA typing at each locus, the association tests relied only on the typed subset. Some IMGT-functional V segments, including TRBV6-2 and TRBV6-3, could not be distinguished by the 87-base-pair reads and were therefore excluded. When HLA alleles, especially DR and DQ, strongly co-occurred, attributing TCR associations to individual alleles was difficult. A later genetic analysis reported fewer N-insertions in productive TCRs among donors in an Asian-associated ancestry cluster than the roughly 690-donor mean. While some public TCRs were present in many individuals, most TCR sequences turned up only very rarely across donors. Three of the identified cytomegalovirus-associated TCR beta chains were confirmed in vitro to be specific for cytomegalovirus antigens. Correlated functional status among segregating V segments might reflect linkage disequilibrium, but an unknown experimental factor could not be ruled out. The sequencing pipeline was judged likely to have produced a cluster of highly shared sequence variants as a technical artifact. Broadly in line with IMGT annotations, most TCR beta V segments showed up in productive rearrangements about 87% or about 30% of the time in an earlier analysis of around 550 of the donors. Specific HLA alleles were associated with more than 15,000 TCR beta sequences at a false discovery rate of 0.05 in a later analysis. The only immune exposure information available for the cohort was CMV serostatus. V-gene and J-gene trimming of TCR beta chains was associated with a missense DCLRE1C variant in a later genetic analysis, and the association was replicated in an independent cohort. A further reported finding was that TCR beta sequences accurately predicted the HLA-A and HLA-B alleles for most subjects in the first cohort. A later analysis found that most CMV-associated TCR beta chains appeared HLA-restricted, with HLA associations seemingly driven largely by CMV exposure. The classifier was reported to diagnose cytomegalovirus status with high specificity and sensitivity in both the original and validation cohorts. Because counts were too low, roughly 17 rarely observed V segments, including chromosome 9 orphons, were left out of the earlier analysis of about 620 of the donors.

Concerning this clone itself: Its binding antigen is unknown. No much larger clone exists at a distance of one base, and base qualities are not known.

CDR1 and CDR2 were assigned from the germline V gene (reference sequence) as LNHNV and YYDKDF. Unmatched junction bases come to 6, with V trimmed by 5 bases and J by 3 bases. The CDR3 starts with the cysteine, ends with the phenylalanine, and has 16 residues. The sequence is cut down to CDR3 DNA, 48 bases in frame from base 1. The cohort was made up of approximately 670 healthy bone marrow donors. All cohort members were sampled while nominally healthy, although unrecorded immune exposures were likely present. The donor tested CMV seropositive, placing the donor among the 289 seropositive members of the cohort. Each donor provided a peripheral blood sample, and peripheral blood mononuclear cells were used for TCR beta sequencing. The Qiagen DNeasy Blood Extraction Kit was used to extract genomic DNA from the blood cell samples. The library was generated by the immunoSEQ multiplex PCR assay. For the multiplex PCR, a mixture combining 60 forward primers for TCR Vbeta segments and 13 reverse primers for TCR Jbeta segments was used. The CDR3 region of rearranged TCR beta genes was amplified from genomic DNA with a multiplex PCR assay. The Illumina HiSeq System was used to sequence the amplified TCR beta libraries as 87-base-pair reads. From the authors' description of their analysis: A later analysis counted about 80 million unique TCR beta chains across the approximately 700 repertoires, and 10 million to 12 million of these chains were shared by at least two donors. Raw reads were error-corrected and collapsed into unique sequences with a nearest-neighbor algorithm that merged closely related sequences to remove PCR and sequencing errors. To assign V, D and J gene segments, CDR3 sequences were aligned to IMGT reference sequences. For a sequence to be retained, a match of at least six nucleotides was required to both a V gene segment and a J gene segment. A rearrangement counted as productive if the CDR3 had no stop codons and remained in frame with V and J, and every other rearrangement counted as non-productive. CDR3 was defined by IMGT convention, running from the second conserved V-encoded cysteine to the conserved J-encoded phenylalanine. In an earlier analysis of around 640 of the donors, sequences lacking an unambiguous match to a single V gene segment were excluded. In an earlier analysis of almost 600 of the donors, a V segment was called functional when productive rearrangements were above 56.7%, and segregating when the standard deviation between donors exceeded 5%. A statistical classification framework was built to diagnose cytomegalovirus status from the catalog of TCR beta chain sequences. V and J gene assignment, in a later analysis, came from comparing TCR nucleotide sequences with IMGT/GENE-DB human TR gene sequences. In a later analysis, CDR3 sequences and most-parsimonious VDJ recombination scenarios were assigned using the TCRdist pipeline. A later analysis defined each TCR beta chain by its CDR3 amino acid sequence plus V-gene family, and excluded reads lacking a unique V-gene family. As a way to deal with suspected cross-contamination and a sequencing artifact, a later analysis dropped approximately 570 nucleotide sequences that were highly shared and had low generation probability. In a later analysis, a clonal expansion index for each public chain was calculated from normalized within-repertoire ranks of inferred template counts. In a later analysis, generation probabilities were computed using a VDJ recombination model fitted to out-of-frame rearrangements, and the results were checked against IGoR. In a later analysis, hypergeometric tests were used to score TCR-TCR, TCR-HLA and TCR-CMV co-occurrence, with a repertoire-size bias correction applied to TCR pairs. In a later analysis, false discovery rates were estimated by permuting HLA or CMV assignments 20 times. In a later analysis, co-occurring TCRs were grouped using DBSCAN, with TCRdist sequence similarity added in when clustering inside HLA-allele-positive subsets. Repertoires with fewer than 30,000 or more than 120,000 public chains were left out of co-occurrence clustering, as were about 5 repertoires with anomalous nucleotide sharing. TCRdb obtained this table from immuneACCESS and retained in-frame rearrangements with V and J assigned. These tables miss some clones; where compared with another copy, unresolved V genes account for less than half of the shortfall, and the remainder is unexplained. V and J calls and clone size come straight from that table; D and trimming were deduced from the DNA. The sample includes under 200,000 clones, with 75% to 90% observed a single time. The ten biggest clones cover 2% to 3% of the sample.

This sequence was found in a woman aged 45-59 years in good health and CMV-seropositive. Specimen: PBMCs. The chain joins TRBV15 to TRBJ2-1; 11 nucleotides in the junction match TRBD2. The nucleotides read TGTGCCACCAGCTTATCGACTAGCGGGGACTACAATGAGCAGTTCTTC. This yields the protein CATSLSTSGDYNEQFF.